The rows below give T cell receptor beta chains drawn from one sample of a study of shared clonotypes between healthy human individuals. Profiling relied on immunoSEQ multiplex PCR, and the TCRdb table lists in-frame clones only, not all of them. This sample carries approximately 2.4 million clones, approximately 96% of them seen once, and the ten largest clones take around 0.13%. Sequencing used naive CD4+ T cells sorted from blood. Every receptor here comes from a man aged 18 to 35 in good health. CDR3s include the opening cysteine and the closing phenylalanine or tryptophan. The D gene is left open where the match is weak. Some rows mark clone size as missing; the rest say once, few, many or name a class of expanded clone.

D | J | size | V | CDR3 | DNA
TRBD1 | TRBJ2-1 | - | TRBV6-1 | CASRGTGTGYNEQFF | TGTGCCAGCAGGGGGACCGGGACAGGTTACAATGAGCAGTTCTTC
- | TRBJ2-4 | - | TRBV30 | CAWSTIAKNIQYF | TGTGCCTGGAGTACGATAGCCAAAAACATTCAGTACTTC
- | TRBJ1-1 | - | TRBV11-2 | CASSLRGTDEAFF | TGTGCCAGCAGCTTACGGGGGACGGATGAAGCTTTCTTT
- | TRBJ1-5 | - | TRBV15 | CATSRDLGQPQHF | TGTGCCACCAGCAGAGATCTCGGGCAGCCCCAGCATTTT
TRBD1 | TRBJ2-2 | - | TRBV5-1 | CASRGTGKGGELFF | TGCGCCAGCCGCGGGACAGGGAAGGGCGGGGAGCTGTTTTTT
- | TRBJ1-1 | - | TRBV25-1 | CASRRSGQGWTEAFF | TGTGCCAGCAGGAGGTCCGGCCAGGGATGGACTGAAGCTTTCTTT
- | TRBJ2-7 | - | TRBV7-2 | CASSQAGIYEQYF | TGTGCCAGCAGCCAGGCCGGAATCTACGAGCAGTACTTC
TRBD2 | TRBJ2-2 | - | TRBV7-3 | CASSLNPPSGGPGELFF | TGTGCCAGCAGCTTAAACCCCCCTAGCGGGGGGCCCGGGGAGCTGTTTTTT
- | TRBJ1-3 | once | TRBV5-1 | CASSLNPSLSLSGNTIYF | TGCGCCAGCAGCTTGAATCCTAGCCTGAGCCTCTCTGGAAACACCATATATTTT
- | TRBJ2-3 | - | TRBV20-1 | CSAIGTALGYF | TGCAGTGCCATAGGGACTGCCTTGGGGTATTTT